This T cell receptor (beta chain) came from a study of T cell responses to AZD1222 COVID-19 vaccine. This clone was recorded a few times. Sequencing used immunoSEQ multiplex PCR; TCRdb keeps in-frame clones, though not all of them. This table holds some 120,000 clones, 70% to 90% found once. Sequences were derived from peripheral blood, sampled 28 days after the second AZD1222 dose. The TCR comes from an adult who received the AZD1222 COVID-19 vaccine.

DNA for the CDR3: TGTGCCAGCAGCCCATGGGGAAGCGCCCAAGAGACCCAGTACTTC. It yields the protein CASSPWGSAQETQYF. This rearrangement joins TRBV2 to TRBJ2-5; no clear D. The length of the CDR3 is 15 residues. The germline V gene has CDR1 SNHLY and CDR2 FYNNEI. V lost 6 bases and J 1 base, leaving 15 bases between the germline ends.